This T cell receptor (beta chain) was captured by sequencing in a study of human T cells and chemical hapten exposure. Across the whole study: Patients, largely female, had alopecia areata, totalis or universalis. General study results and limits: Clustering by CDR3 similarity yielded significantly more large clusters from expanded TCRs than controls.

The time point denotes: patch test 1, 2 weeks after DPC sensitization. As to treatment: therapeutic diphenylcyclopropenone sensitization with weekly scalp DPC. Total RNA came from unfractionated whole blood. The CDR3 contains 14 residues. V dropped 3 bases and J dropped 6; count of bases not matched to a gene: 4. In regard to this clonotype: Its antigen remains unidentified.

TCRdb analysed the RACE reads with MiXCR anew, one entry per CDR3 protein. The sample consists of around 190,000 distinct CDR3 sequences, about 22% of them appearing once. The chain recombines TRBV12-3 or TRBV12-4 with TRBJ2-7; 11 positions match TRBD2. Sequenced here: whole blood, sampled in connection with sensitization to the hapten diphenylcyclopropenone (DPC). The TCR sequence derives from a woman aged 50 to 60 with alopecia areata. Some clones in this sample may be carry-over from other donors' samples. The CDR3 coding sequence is TGTGCCAGCAGTTTCTCTCTAGCGGGGGGCGAGCAGTACTTC. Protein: CASSFSLAGGEQYF.